This TCR beta chain is drawn from a study of T-cell reconstitution after alpha-beta-depleted transplantation in children. Unique molecular identifiers were incorporated during preparation of the TCRbeta library. TCRdb used MiXCR to reprocess the PCR reads, holding one entry per CDR3 protein. This table has hundreds of thousands of distinct CDR3 sequences, about 16% appearing once. On this clonotype itself: Its cognate antigen is unknown.

General study results and limits: Expanded graft clones, several hundred of them, were reportedly the source of alpha-beta T cells about two months after transplant.

CDR3 length: 17 residues. The V and J ends lost 4 bases and 5 bases, in that order; junction bases with no gene match: 17. Germline V lookup: CDR1 DFQATT, CDR2 SNEGSKA (reference sequence). This chain uses TRBV20-1 with TRBJ2-7; 10 bases map to TRBD2. The TCR was taken from a male patient younger than 18 who had a stem cell transplant for acute lymphoblastic leukemia, so the T cells may come from the graft donor. The material sequenced was PBMCs, mostly from graft donor cells, taken 360 days after TCRalphabeta/CD19-depleted stem cell transplant. In DNA form, the CDR3 reads TGCAGTGCTATGAAATTCTATCCGGGACTAGCGCTGAACGAGCAGTACTTC. The encoded protein is CSAMKFYPGLALNEQYF.